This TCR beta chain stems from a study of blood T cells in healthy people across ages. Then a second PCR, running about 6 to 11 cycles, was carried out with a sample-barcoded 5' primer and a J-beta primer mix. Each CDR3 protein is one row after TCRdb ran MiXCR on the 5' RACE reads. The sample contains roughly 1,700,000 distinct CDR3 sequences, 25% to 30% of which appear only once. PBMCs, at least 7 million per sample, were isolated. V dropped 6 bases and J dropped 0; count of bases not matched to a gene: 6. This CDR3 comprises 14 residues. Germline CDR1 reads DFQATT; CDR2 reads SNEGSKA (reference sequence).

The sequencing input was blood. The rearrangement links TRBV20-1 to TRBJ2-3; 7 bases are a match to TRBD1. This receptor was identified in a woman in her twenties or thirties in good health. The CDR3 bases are TGCAGTGCGCTAGGGACAGCTAGCACAGATACGCAGTATTTT. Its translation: CSALGTASTDTQYF.